The rows below give T cell receptor beta chains drawn from one sample of a study of T cells in Graves' hyperthyroidism and ophthalmopathy. TCRdb passed the multiplex PCR reads through MiXCR, listing each CDR3 protein once. Here the sample spans about 350,000 distinct CDR3 sequences, approximately 14% being singletons. The sequencing sample was made of blood. The origin of the receptors is a woman in her 30s with Graves' hyperthyroidism. The CDR3 runs from the conserved cysteine through the conserved F or W. A D gene is named only where the DNA matches it firmly. Rows may omit the clone size; those that give it use once, few, many or a size class.

abundance: NA
j_gene: TRBJ2-7
d_gene: NA
v_gene: TRBV6-2/TRBV6-3
CDR3nt: TGTGCCAGCAGTGTCCGAGGCACGGACGAGCAGTACTTC
CDR3aa: CASSVRGTDEQYF

abundance: many
j_gene: TRBJ1-1
d_gene: NA
v_gene: TRBV3-1
CDR3nt: TGTGCCAGCAGCCAAGTAAGGGGTGACAAAGCTTTCTTT
CDR3aa: CASSQVRGDKAFF

abundance: few
j_gene: TRBJ2-5
d_gene: NA
v_gene: TRBV6-1
CDR3nt: TGTGCCAGCAGTGACGAAGGACGGGAAGAGACCCAGTACTTC
CDR3aa: CASSDEGREETQYF

abundance: NA
j_gene: TRBJ2-1
d_gene: TRBD1
v_gene: TRBV4-1
CDR3nt: TGCGCCAGCAGCCAGGCCGGGACAGAATACAATGAGCAGTTCTTC
CDR3aa: CASSQAGTEYNEQFF

abundance: NA
j_gene: TRBJ2-3
d_gene: NA
v_gene: TRBV20-1
CDR3nt: TGCAGTGCTAGAGATGGGGATCGGGACCCCACAGATACGCAGTATTTT
CDR3aa: CSARDGDRDPTDTQYF

abundance: many
j_gene: TRBJ1-2
d_gene: NA
v_gene: TRBV5-1
CDR3nt: TGCGCCAGCAGCTTGGTGGACAAATACGACTACACCTTC
CDR3aa: CASSLVDKYDYTF

abundance: many
j_gene: TRBJ2-1
d_gene: NA
v_gene: TRBV20-1
CDR3nt: TGCAGTGCTGACGACTCGGGGTCGGGCAATGAGCAGTTCTTC
CDR3aa: CSADDSGSGNEQFF

abundance: NA
j_gene: TRBJ2-1
d_gene: NA
v_gene: TRBV6-2/TRBV6-3
CDR3nt: TGTGCCGTCCTCGCCGCACCCTCCTACAATGAGCAGTTCTTC
CDR3aa: CAVLAAPSYNEQFF

abundance: NA
j_gene: TRBJ2-7
d_gene: TRBD2
v_gene: TRBV4-3
CDR3nt: TGCGCCAGCAGCCAAGATCCAGCGGGGACCTACGAGCAGTACTTC
CDR3aa: CASSQDPAGTYEQYF

abundance: few
j_gene: TRBJ1-3
d_gene: NA
v_gene: TRBV18
CDR3nt: TGTGCCAGCCAAGCGGGGGATGGAAACACCATATATTTT
CDR3aa: CASQAGDGNTIYF

abundance: NA
j_gene: TRBJ1-1
d_gene: TRBD1
v_gene: TRBV6-1
CDR3nt: TGTGCCCATAGAAGGGGGCGGAACACTGAAGCTTTCTTT
CDR3aa: CAHRRGRNTEAFF

abundance: NA
j_gene: TRBJ2-1
d_gene: TRBD1
v_gene: TRBV7-3
CDR3nt: TGTGCCAGCAGCTTAATGGGCACAGGGGCCCTAAAGCAGTTCTTC
CDR3aa: CASSLMGTGALKQFF

abundance: many
j_gene: TRBJ2-7
d_gene: NA
v_gene: TRBV11-2
CDR3nt: TGTGCCAGCAGCTCCCCCTCTCTGGGTCACGACTACTCCTACGAGCAGTACTTC
CDR3aa: CASSSPSLGHDYSYEQYF

abundance: NA
j_gene: TRBJ2-1
d_gene: TRBD1
v_gene: TRBV5-1
CDR3nt: TGCGCCAGCAGCTTGGGGGACAGGTACAATGAGCAGTTCTTC
CDR3aa: CASSLGDRYNEQFF

abundance: many
j_gene: TRBJ2-1
d_gene: NA
v_gene: TRBV11-2
CDR3nt: TGTGCCAGCAGCTTAGTTCGCCTTATCGGCAATGAGCAGTTCTTC
CDR3aa: CASSLVRLIGNEQFF

abundance: many
j_gene: TRBJ1-4
d_gene: NA
v_gene: TRBV7-2
CDR3nt: TGTGCCAGCAGCTTACAGGGATCAGCAACTAATGAAAAACTGTTTTTT
CDR3aa: CASSLQGSATNEKLFF

abundance: NA
j_gene: TRBJ2-5
d_gene: NA
v_gene: TRBV20-1
CDR3nt: TGCAGTGCTAGAGATTACCGGTCAGCTCAAGAGACCCAGTACTTC
CDR3aa: CSARDYRSAQETQYF

abundance: many
j_gene: TRBJ2-7
d_gene: NA
v_gene: TRBV20-1
CDR3nt: TGCAGTGCTAGCCTCCTAGCGAGCTCCTACGAGCAGTACTTC
CDR3aa: CSASLLASSYEQYF

abundance: many
j_gene: TRBJ2-3
d_gene: NA
v_gene: TRBV10-2
CDR3nt: TGCGCCACCATCGAGGGGGGCACAGATACGCAGTATTTT
CDR3aa: CATIEGGTDTQYF

abundance: few
j_gene: TRBJ2-4
d_gene: NA
v_gene: TRBV19
CDR3nt: TGTGCCACTAAAACATGGGACATTCAGTACTTC
CDR3aa: CATKTWDIQYF

abundance: many
j_gene: TRBJ2-7
d_gene: TRBD2
v_gene: TRBV20-1
CDR3nt: TGCAGTGCCCCCAGGACTAGCGGGGCCTACGAGCAGTACTTC
CDR3aa: CSAPRTSGAYEQYF

abundance: few
j_gene: TRBJ2-3
d_gene: TRBD2
v_gene: TRBV6-2/TRBV6-3
CDR3nt: TGTGCCAGCAGTCCCAGCGGGAGCGATACGCAGTATTTT
CDR3aa: CASSPSGSDTQYF

abundance: few
j_gene: TRBJ1-1
d_gene: NA
v_gene: TRBV4-1
CDR3nt: TGCGCCAGCAGCCTCACACAGGATTTGAACACTGAAGCTTTCTTT
CDR3aa: CASSLTQDLNTEAFF

abundance: few
j_gene: TRBJ2-4
d_gene: NA
v_gene: TRBV7-8
CDR3nt: TGTGCCAGCAGCCCCTTACTCTTCCGCGGGTCTAAAGAAGACATTCAGTACTTC
CDR3aa: CASSPLLFRGSKEDIQYF

abundance: NA
j_gene: TRBJ2-3
d_gene: NA
v_gene: TRBV28
CDR3nt: TGTGCCAGCAATTTTGGAGGATATACGCAGTATTTT
CDR3aa: CASNFGGYTQYF

abundance: NA
j_gene: TRBJ2-2
d_gene: NA
v_gene: TRBV27
CDR3nt: TGTGCCAGCAGCATGGACTACACCGGGGAGCTGTTTTTT
CDR3aa: CASSMDYTGELFF

abundance: NA
j_gene: TRBJ1-2
d_gene: NA
v_gene: TRBV9
CDR3nt: TGTGCCAGCAGCGGGGAGGGGAGGAGGGACTATGGCTACACCTTC
CDR3aa: CASSGEGRRDYGYTF

abundance: NA
j_gene: TRBJ2-3
d_gene: NA
v_gene: TRBV2
CDR3nt: TGTGCCAGCAGTGATTATTCGGGAAGCCTTAGCACAGATACGCAGTATTTT
CDR3aa: CASSDYSGSLSTDTQYF

abundance: few
j_gene: TRBJ2-2
d_gene: NA
v_gene: TRBV12-3/TRBV12-4
CDR3nt: TGTGCCAGTGGAGACGTACCAGTCAACACCGGGGAGCTGTTTTTT
CDR3aa: CASGDVPVNTGELFF

abundance: NA
j_gene: TRBJ1-4
d_gene: NA
v_gene: TRBV7-9
CDR3nt: TGTGCCAGTCACAGGATTTCGGGAAAACTGTTTTTT
CDR3aa: CASHRISGKLFF

abundance: NA
j_gene: TRBJ2-1
d_gene: TRBD2
v_gene: TRBV20-1
CDR3nt: TGCAGTGCTAGAGATCCCCTTAGCGGGAGGGGCAGTGAGCAGTTCTTC
CDR3aa: CSARDPLSGRGSEQFF

abundance: few
j_gene: TRBJ2-1
d_gene: NA
v_gene: TRBV6-1
CDR3nt: TGTGCCAGCACCGCGGGAACTACCCAGTTCTTC
CDR3aa: CASTAGTTQFF

abundance: NA
j_gene: TRBJ2-1
d_gene: NA
v_gene: TRBV3-1
CDR3nt: TGTGCCAGCAGCCACCCCCGGGGGATACAGAATGAGCAGTTCTTC
CDR3aa: CASSHPRGIQNEQFF

abundance: NA
j_gene: TRBJ1-2
d_gene: NA
v_gene: TRBV5-6
CDR3nt: TGTGCCAGCAGCTTGGCGGCAGCCTATGGCTACACCTTC
CDR3aa: CASSLAAAYGYTF

abundance: once
j_gene: TRBJ2-7
d_gene: NA
v_gene: TRBV6-2/TRBV6-3
CDR3nt: TGTGCCAGCGGCTTTCAGGGAGGATCCTACGAGCAGTACTTC
CDR3aa: CASGFQGGSYEQYF

abundance: many
j_gene: TRBJ1-2
d_gene: NA
v_gene: TRBV2
CDR3nt: TGTGCCAGCAGGGCCAGTGAAAACTATGGCTACACCTTC
CDR3aa: CASRASENYGYTF

abundance: few
j_gene: TRBJ2-1
d_gene: NA
v_gene: TRBV6-4
CDR3nt: TGTGCCAGCACCCAGGCCCTCAACCATGAGCAGTTCTTC
CDR3aa: CASTQALNHEQFF

abundance: few
j_gene: TRBJ1-6
d_gene: NA
v_gene: TRBV2
CDR3nt: TGTGCCAGCAGAACAGGGCCCGGTGGATCCCTCCACTTT
CDR3aa: CASRTGPGGSLHF

abundance: many
j_gene: TRBJ2-1
d_gene: NA
v_gene: TRBV12-3/TRBV12-4
CDR3nt: TGTGCCAGCAGTTGGGCGCGGAGTAATGAGCAGTTCTTC
CDR3aa: CASSWARSNEQFF

abundance: few
j_gene: TRBJ2-7
d_gene: TRBD1
v_gene: TRBV7-4
CDR3nt: TGTGCCAGCAGCTTAGGGGGGACAGCCGGCTACGAGCAGTACTTC
CDR3aa: CASSLGGTAGYEQYF

abundance: NA
j_gene: TRBJ2-2
d_gene: NA
v_gene: TRBV19
CDR3nt: TGTGCCAGTAGTATAGGGCTCATAGGCGGGGAGCTGTTTTTT
CDR3aa: CASSIGLIGGELFF

abundance: NA
j_gene: TRBJ2-2
d_gene: TRBD2
v_gene: TRBV3-1
CDR3nt: TGTGCCAGCGGCGCAGGGAGGGACGGGGAGCTGTTTTTT
CDR3aa: CASGAGRDGELFF

abundance: many
j_gene: TRBJ1-5
d_gene: NA
v_gene: TRBV19
CDR3nt: TGTGCCAGTAGTATTGGATACCTTCGGGGCAATCAGCCCCAGCATTTT
CDR3aa: CASSIGYLRGNQPQHF

abundance: NA
j_gene: TRBJ2-5
d_gene: NA
v_gene: TRBV28
CDR3nt: TGTGCCAGCAGTGCGACTTCCGGGACCCAAGAGACCCAGTACTTC
CDR3aa: CASSATSGTQETQYF

abundance: few
j_gene: TRBJ2-6
d_gene: NA
v_gene: TRBV4-1
CDR3nt: TGCGCCAGCAGCAGGGACCATCAAGCATCTGGGGCCAACGTCCTGACTTTC
CDR3aa: CASSRDHQASGANVLTF

abundance: NA
j_gene: TRBJ2-5
d_gene: NA
v_gene: TRBV2
CDR3nt: TGTGCCAGCACCCGCAAGACCCAGTACTTC
CDR3aa: CASTRKTQYF

abundance: NA
j_gene: TRBJ2-5
d_gene: NA
v_gene: TRBV7-8
CDR3nt: TGTGCCAGCCGACGAACGAGGGGAGACCAAGAGACCCAGTACTTC
CDR3aa: CASRRTRGDQETQYF

abundance: few
j_gene: TRBJ2-3
d_gene: TRBD2
v_gene: TRBV6-2/TRBV6-3
CDR3nt: TGTGCCAGCAGTTCGTTCCAGCGGGAGGATACGCAGTATTTT
CDR3aa: CASSSFQREDTQYF

abundance: NA
j_gene: TRBJ1-6
d_gene: NA
v_gene: TRBV27
CDR3nt: TGTGCCAGCAGTCCTACGGTTTATTCACCCCTCCACTTT
CDR3aa: CASSPTVYSPLHF

abundance: many
j_gene: TRBJ1-4
d_gene: NA
v_gene: TRBV2
CDR3nt: TGTGCCAGCATTTTCGGGACGCAGGATGAAAAACTGTTTTTT
CDR3aa: CASIFGTQDEKLFF

abundance: few
j_gene: TRBJ2-7
d_gene: NA
v_gene: TRBV9
CDR3nt: TGTGCCAGCAGCGAGAGAGGCGCCGAGCAGTACTTC
CDR3aa: CASSERGAEQYF

abundance: few
j_gene: TRBJ1-5
d_gene: NA
v_gene: TRBV18
CDR3nt: TGTGCCAGCTCACCACCAGGAGGGTCGGTTCAGCCCCAGCATTTT
CDR3aa: CASSPPGGSVQPQHF

abundance: many
j_gene: TRBJ2-7
d_gene: TRBD2
v_gene: TRBV7-3
CDR3nt: TGTGCCAGCAGCTCCGCGCTAGCGGGAGGTTGCCTCTCCTACGAGCAGTACTTC
CDR3aa: CASSSALAGGCLSYEQYF

abundance: many
j_gene: TRBJ2-5
d_gene: TRBD2
v_gene: TRBV5-6
CDR3nt: TGTGCCAGCAGCTTCGCGACTAGCGGGCAAGAGACCCAGTACTTC
CDR3aa: CASSFATSGQETQYF

abundance: few
j_gene: TRBJ2-1
d_gene: TRBD2
v_gene: TRBV29-1
CDR3nt: TGCAGCGTCGACGGCGAAGGGCTAGCGGGAGTAGTGCTTGGCAATGAGCAGTTCTTC
CDR3aa: CSVDGEGLAGVVLGNEQFF

abundance: many
j_gene: TRBJ2-7
d_gene: NA
v_gene: TRBV29-1
CDR3nt: TGCAGCGTTGTCGACAACACTCCCAGTTACGAGCAGTACTTC
CDR3aa: CSVVDNTPSYEQYF

abundance: few
j_gene: TRBJ2-1
d_gene: TRBD2
v_gene: TRBV5-1
CDR3nt: TGCGCCAGCAGCTTGCTTGGCCCTAGCGGGATCAATGAGCAGTTCTTC
CDR3aa: CASSLLGPSGINEQFF

abundance: many
j_gene: TRBJ2-7
d_gene: NA
v_gene: TRBV12-3/TRBV12-4
CDR3nt: TGTGCCAGCAGTTTGTTGAAGGGCGGCGAGCAGTACTTC
CDR3aa: CASSLLKGGEQYF

abundance: NA
j_gene: TRBJ1-5
d_gene: NA
v_gene: TRBV10-3
CDR3nt: TGTGCCATCAGTGACTTCGGAGATCAGCCCCAGCATTTT
CDR3aa: CAISDFGDQPQHF

abundance: NA
j_gene: TRBJ1-3
d_gene: NA
v_gene: TRBV5-4
CDR3nt: TGTGCCAGCAGCTTCGGGGCTGGAAACACCATATATTTT
CDR3aa: CASSFGAGNTIYF